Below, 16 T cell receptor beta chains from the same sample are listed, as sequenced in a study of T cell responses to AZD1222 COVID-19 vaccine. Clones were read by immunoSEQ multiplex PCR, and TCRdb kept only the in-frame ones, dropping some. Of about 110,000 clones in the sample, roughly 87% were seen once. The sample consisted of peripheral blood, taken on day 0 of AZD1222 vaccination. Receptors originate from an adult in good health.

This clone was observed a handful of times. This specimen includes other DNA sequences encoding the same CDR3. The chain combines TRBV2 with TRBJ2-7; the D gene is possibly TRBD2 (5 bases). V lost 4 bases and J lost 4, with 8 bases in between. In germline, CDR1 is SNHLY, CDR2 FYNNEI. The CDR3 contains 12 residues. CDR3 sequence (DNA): TGTGCCAGCAGTGTGGGCGGGTACGAGCAGTACTTC. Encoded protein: CASSVGGYEQYF.

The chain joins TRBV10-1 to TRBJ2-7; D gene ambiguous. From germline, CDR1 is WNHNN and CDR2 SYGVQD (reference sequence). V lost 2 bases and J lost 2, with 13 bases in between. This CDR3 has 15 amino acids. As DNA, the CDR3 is TGCGCCAGCAGTGAGAATGTAGGGATTACCTACGAGCAGTACTTC. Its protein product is CASSENVGITYEQYF.

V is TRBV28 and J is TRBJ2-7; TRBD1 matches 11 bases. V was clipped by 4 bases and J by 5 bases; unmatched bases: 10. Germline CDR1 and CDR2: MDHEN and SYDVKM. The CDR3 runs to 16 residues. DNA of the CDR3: TGTGCCAGCAGTTCTGGTCCCGGACAGGGGGCCCACGAGCAGTACTTC. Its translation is CASSSGPGQGAHEQYF.

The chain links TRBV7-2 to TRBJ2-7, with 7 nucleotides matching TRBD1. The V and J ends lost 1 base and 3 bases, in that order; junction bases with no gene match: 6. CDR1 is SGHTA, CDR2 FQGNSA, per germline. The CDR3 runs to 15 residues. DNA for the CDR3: TGTGCCAGCAGCTTAGTCCGCAGGGGGAACTACGAGCAGTACTTC. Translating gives CASSLVRRGNYEQYF. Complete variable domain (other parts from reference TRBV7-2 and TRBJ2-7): GAGVSQSPSNKVTEKGKDVELRCDPISGHTALYWYRQSLGQGLEFLIYFQGNSAPDKSGLPSDRFSAERTGGSVSTLTIQRTQQEDSAVYLCASSLVRRGNYEQYFGPGTRLTVT.

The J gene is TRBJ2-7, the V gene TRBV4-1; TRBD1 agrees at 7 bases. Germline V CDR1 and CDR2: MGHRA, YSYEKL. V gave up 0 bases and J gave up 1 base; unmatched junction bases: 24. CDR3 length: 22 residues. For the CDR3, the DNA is TGCGCCAGCAGCCAAGATGCCGGAAGGGGGCTCAAGCCTTTTAGTCCTTCCTACGAGCAGTACTTC. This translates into CASSQDAGRGLKPFSPSYEQYF.

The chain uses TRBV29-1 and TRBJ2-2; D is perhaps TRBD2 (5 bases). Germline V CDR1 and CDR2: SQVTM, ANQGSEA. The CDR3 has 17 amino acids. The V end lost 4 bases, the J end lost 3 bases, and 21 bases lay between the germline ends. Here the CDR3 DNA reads TGCAGCGTTGCTGGCAACGGGGTGGGTGTTTACACCGGGGAGCTGTTTTTT. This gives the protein CSVAGNGVGVYTGELFF.

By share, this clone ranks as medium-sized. The CDR3 is CAWGGVPIGYGYTF. CDR3 coding DNA: TGTGCCTGGGGGGGGGTGCCAATTGGCTATGGCTACACCTTC. The rearrangement links TRBV30 to TRBJ1-2; D is possibly TRBD1 (5 bases). This CDR3 is 14 amino acids long. V lost 5 bases and J 4 bases, leaving 17 bases between the germline ends. CDR1 and CDR2 (germline): GTSNPN, SVGIG (reference sequence).

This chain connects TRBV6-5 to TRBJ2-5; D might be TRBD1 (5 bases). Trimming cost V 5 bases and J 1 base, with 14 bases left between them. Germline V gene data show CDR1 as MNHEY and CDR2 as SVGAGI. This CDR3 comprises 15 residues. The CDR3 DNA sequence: TGTGCCAGCAGTCCAAATTGGGGCCCCCAAGAGACCCAGTACTTC. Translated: CASSPNWGPQETQYF.

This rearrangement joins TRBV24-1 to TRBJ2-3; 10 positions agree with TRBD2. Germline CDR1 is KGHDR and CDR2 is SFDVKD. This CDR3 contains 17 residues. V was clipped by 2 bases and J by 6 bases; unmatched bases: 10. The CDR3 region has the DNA TGTGCCACCAGTGATTCATCCGGGACTAGCGCTCGGGATACGCAGTATTTT. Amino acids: CATSDSSGTSARDTQYF.

The CDR3 loop is CASSGQGSYEQYF. The CDR3 nucleotides read TGTGCCAGTAGCGGACAGGGGTCTTACGAGCAGTACTTC. This sequence joins TRBV19 and TRBJ2-7; 9 nucleotides line up with TRBD1. Trimming cost V 6 bases and J 4 bases; bases outside gene matches: 4. Germline-derived CDR1 and CDR2 are LNHDA and SQIVND (reference sequence). The CDR3 contains 13 residues.

The CDR3 DNA is TGTGCCAGCAGCCGCCTCGGGACAGCATATGGCTACACCTTC. It codes for CASSRLGTAYGYTF. The chain uses TRBV7-2 and TRBJ1-2; TRBD1 agrees at 7 bases. CDR3 length: 14 residues. Trimming cost V 5 bases and J 5 bases; bases outside gene matches: 8. The germline V gene encodes CDR1 SGHTA and CDR2 FQGNSA.

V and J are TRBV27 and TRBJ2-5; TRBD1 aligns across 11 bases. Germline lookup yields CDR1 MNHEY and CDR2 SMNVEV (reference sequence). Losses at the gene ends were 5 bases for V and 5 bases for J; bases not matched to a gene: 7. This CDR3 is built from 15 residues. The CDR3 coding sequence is TGTGCCAGCAGTCCCCGGACAGGGGGCGGGGAGACCCAGTACTTC. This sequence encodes CASSPRTGGGETQYF.

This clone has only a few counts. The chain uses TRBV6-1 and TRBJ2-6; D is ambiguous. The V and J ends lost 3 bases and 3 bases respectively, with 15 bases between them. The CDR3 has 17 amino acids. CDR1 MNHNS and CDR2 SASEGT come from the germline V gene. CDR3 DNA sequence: TGTGCCAGCAGTGACCCTACCGGACCCTATGGGGCCAACGTCCTGACTTTC. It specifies CASSDPTGPYGANVLTF.

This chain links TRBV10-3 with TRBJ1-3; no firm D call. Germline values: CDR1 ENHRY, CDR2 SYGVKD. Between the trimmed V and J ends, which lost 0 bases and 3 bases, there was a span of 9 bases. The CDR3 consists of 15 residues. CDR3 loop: CAISESALFGNTIYF. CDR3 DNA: TGTGCCATCAGTGAGTCGGCCTTGTTTGGAAACACCATATATTTT.

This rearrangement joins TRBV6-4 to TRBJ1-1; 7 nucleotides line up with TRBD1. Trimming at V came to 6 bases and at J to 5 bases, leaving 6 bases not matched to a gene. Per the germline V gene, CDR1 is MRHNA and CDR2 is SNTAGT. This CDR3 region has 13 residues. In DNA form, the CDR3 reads TGTGCCAGCAGGAGCAGGGGGGGGACTGAAGCTTTCTTT. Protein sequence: CASRSRGGTEAFF.

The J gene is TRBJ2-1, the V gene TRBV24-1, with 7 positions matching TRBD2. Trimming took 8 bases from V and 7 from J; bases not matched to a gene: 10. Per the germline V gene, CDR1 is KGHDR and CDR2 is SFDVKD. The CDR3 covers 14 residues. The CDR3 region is CATTRGDVGNEQFF. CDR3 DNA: TGTGCCACCACCCGGGGGGATGTAGGGAATGAGCAGTTCTTC.